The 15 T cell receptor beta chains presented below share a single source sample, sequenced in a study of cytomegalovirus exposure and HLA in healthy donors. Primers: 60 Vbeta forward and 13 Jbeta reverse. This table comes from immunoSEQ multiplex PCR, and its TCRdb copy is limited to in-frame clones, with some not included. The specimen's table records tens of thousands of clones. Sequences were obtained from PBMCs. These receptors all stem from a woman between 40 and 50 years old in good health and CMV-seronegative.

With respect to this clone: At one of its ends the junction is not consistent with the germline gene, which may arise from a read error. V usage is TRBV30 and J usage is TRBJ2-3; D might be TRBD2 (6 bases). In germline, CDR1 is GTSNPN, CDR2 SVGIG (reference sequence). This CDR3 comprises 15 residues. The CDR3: CAGSAAGIVTDTQYF. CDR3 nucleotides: TGTGCCGGGAGTGCGGCGGGAATTGTGACAGATACGCAGTATTTT.

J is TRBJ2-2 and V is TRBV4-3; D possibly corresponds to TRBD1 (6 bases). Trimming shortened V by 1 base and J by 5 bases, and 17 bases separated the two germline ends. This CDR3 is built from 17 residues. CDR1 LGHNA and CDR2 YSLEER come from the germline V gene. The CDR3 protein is CASSQAAAKTGTGELFF. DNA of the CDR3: TGCGCCAGCAGCCAAGCCGCAGCAAAAACAGGGACCGGGGAGCTGTTTTTT.

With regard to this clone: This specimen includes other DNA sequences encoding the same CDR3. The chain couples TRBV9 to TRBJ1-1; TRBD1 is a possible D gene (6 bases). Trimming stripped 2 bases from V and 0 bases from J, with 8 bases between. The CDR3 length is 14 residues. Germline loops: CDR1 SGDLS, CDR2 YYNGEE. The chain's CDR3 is CASSVTGMNTEAFF. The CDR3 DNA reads TGTGCCAGCAGCGTGACAGGTATGAACACTGAAGCTTTCTTT.

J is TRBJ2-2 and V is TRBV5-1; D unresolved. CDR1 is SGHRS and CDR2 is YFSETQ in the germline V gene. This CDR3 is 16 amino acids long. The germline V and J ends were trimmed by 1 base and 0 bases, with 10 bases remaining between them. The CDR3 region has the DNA TGCGCCAGCAGCTTGTCCCTGTCTGCGAACACCGGGGAGCTGTTTTTT. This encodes CASSLSLSANTGELFF.

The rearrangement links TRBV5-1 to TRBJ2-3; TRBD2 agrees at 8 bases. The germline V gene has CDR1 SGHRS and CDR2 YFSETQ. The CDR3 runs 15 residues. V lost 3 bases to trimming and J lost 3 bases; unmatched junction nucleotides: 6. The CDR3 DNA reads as TGCGCCAGCAGCTCGTTAGCGGGAAATACAGATACGCAGTATTTT. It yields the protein CASSSLAGNTDTQYF.

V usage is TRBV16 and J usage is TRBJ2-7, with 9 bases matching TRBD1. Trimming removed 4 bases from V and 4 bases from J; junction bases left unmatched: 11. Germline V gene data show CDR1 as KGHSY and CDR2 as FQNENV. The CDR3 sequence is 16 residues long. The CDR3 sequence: CASSPPLDRGRYEQYF. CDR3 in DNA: TGTGCCAGCAGCCCGCCTCTGGACAGGGGAAGATACGAGCAGTACTTC.

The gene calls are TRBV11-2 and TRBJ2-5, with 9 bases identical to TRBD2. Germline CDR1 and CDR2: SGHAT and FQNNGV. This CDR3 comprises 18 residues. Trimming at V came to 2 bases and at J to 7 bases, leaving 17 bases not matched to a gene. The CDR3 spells CASSLISGRSGPPGTQYF. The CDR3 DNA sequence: TGTGCCAGCAGCTTAATCAGCGGGAGGTCGGGACCCCCGGGGACCCAGTACTTC.

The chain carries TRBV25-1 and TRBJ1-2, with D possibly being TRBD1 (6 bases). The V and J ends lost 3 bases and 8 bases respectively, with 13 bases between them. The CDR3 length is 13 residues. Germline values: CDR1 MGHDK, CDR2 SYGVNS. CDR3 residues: CASSDQQGRGYTF. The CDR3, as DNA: TGTGCCAGCAGTGATCAACAGGGACGGGGCTACACCTTC.

This CDR3 is CSVFRGHRPEAFF. The CDR3 DNA is TGCAGCGTTTTCAGGGGGCACCGACCTGAAGCTTTCTTT. The chain links TRBV29-1 to TRBJ1-1, with 8 bases that match TRBD1. The CDR3 consists of 13 residues. After removal of 5 bases from V and 6 bases from J, the junction contained 8 bases not matched to a gene. Germline assignment: CDR1 SQVTM and CDR2 ANQGSEA.

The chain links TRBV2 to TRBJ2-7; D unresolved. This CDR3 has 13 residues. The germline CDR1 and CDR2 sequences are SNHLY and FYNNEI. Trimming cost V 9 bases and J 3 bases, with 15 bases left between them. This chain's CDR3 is CASVPDLNYEQYF. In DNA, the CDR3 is TGTGCCAGTGTCCCAGATCTCAACTACGAGCAGTACTTC.

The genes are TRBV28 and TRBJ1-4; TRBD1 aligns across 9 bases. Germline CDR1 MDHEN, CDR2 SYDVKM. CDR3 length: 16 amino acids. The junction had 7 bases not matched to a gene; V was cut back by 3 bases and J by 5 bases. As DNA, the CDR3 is TGTGCCAGCAGTTTGAAATCCGGGACAGGGAATGAAAAACTGTTTTTT. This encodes CASSLKSGTGNEKLFF.

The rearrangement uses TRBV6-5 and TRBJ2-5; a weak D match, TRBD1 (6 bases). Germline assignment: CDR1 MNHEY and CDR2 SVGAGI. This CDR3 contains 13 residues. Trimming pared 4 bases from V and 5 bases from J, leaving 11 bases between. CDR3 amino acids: CASSLPGAETQYF. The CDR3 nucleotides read TGTGCCAGCAGTTTACCAGGGGCTGAGACCCAGTACTTC.

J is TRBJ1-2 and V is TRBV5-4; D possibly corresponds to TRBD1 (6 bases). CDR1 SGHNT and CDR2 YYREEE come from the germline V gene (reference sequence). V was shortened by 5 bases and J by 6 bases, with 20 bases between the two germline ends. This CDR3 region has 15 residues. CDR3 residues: CASRSLTGLGDGYTF. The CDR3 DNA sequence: TGTGCCAGCAGATCCTTAACAGGGCTCGGAGATGGCTACACCTTC.

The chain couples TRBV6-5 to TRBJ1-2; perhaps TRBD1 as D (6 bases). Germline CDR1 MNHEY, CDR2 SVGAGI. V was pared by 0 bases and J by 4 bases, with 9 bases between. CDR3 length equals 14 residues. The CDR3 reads CASSYSAGAYGYTF. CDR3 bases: TGTGCCAGCAGTTACTCCGCGGGGGCCTATGGCTACACCTTC.

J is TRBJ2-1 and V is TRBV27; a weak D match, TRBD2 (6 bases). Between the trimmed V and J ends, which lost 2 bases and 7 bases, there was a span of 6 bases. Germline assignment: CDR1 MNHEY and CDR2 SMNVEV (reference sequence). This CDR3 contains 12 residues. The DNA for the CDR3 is TGTGCCAGCAGTTTAGCGGGAAATGAGCAGTTCTTC. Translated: CASSLAGNEQFF.